This T cell receptor beta chain was captured by sequencing in a study of blood T cells in healthy people across ages. A word on this clonotype: What it binds is not known.

General observations from the study: Aged donors had fewer naive CD4+ cells and lower diversity than long-lived donors.

Next came a second PCR, run for roughly 6 to 11 cycles, which used a sample-barcoded 5' primer along with a J-beta primer mix. Every sample produced at least 3 million CDR3-containing paired-end reads. TCRdb itself ran the 5' RACE reads through MiXCR, one entry per CDR3 protein. The top ten hold approximately 11% of the sample, which has about 1.6 million distinct CDR3 sequences, about 31% seen once. Per sample, at least 5.5 micrograms of total RNA were extracted. Trimming took off 2 bases at V and 4 bases at J, with 11 bases between the two ends. Per germline, CDR1 KGHSH and CDR2 LQKENI. The CDR3 has 15 residues.

Source material: blood. The TCR sequence derives from a woman in her 30s in good health. This rearrangement joins TRBV18 to TRBJ1-4; D gene ambiguous. CDR3 in amino acids: CASSPAARHNEKLFF. CDR3 sequence (DNA): TGTGCCAGCTCACCAGCGGCACGGCATAATGAAAAACTGTTTTTT. Full variable domain (remainder filled in from reference TRBV18 and TRBJ1-4): NAGVMQNPRHLVRRRGQEARLRCSPMKGHSHVYWYRQLPEEGLKFMVYLQKENIIDESGMPKERFSAEFPKEGPSILRIQQVVRGDSAAYFCASSPAARHNEKLFFGSGTQLSVL.